This is a list of T cell receptor beta chains from one sample in a study of follicular helper T cells after annual influenza vaccination. Sequencing was performed with immunoSEQ multiplex PCR; in TCRdb, only in-frame clones are kept and a portion is missing. The table has 8,500 to 9,000 clones, 82% seen once. The material sequenced was CXCR5+ CD38- circulating T follicular helper cells from blood, taken 7 days after influenza vaccination. The receptors were sampled from an adult who received the influenza vaccine. Both conserved end residues are part of each CDR3. The order of the fields is V gene, J gene, CDR3 protein.

v_gene: TRBV6-1; j_gene: TRBJ1-2; CDR3aa: CASSPEPNYGYTF
v_gene: TRBV4-2; j_gene: TRBJ1-1; CDR3aa: CASSQVSGGNWGAFF
v_gene: TRBV2; j_gene: TRBJ2-5; CDR3aa: CASRRQGAKQETQYF
v_gene: TRBV4-1; j_gene: TRBJ2-4; CDR3aa: CASSQVVGSSKNIQYF
v_gene: TRBV6-1; j_gene: TRBJ1-1; CDR3aa: CASRRGEGTEAFF
v_gene: TRBV5-5; j_gene: TRBJ2-5; CDR3aa: CASSSQETQYF
v_gene: TRBV5-7; j_gene: TRBJ2-5; CDR3aa: CASSLFGTLGHGEETQYF
v_gene: TRBV5-5; j_gene: TRBJ2-7; CDR3aa: CASSLRAAETYEQYF
v_gene: TRBV29-1; j_gene: TRBJ2-5; CDR3aa: CSVAGTAQETQYF
v_gene: TRBV7-2; j_gene: TRBJ2-2; CDR3aa: CASSFTRAGTTGELFF
v_gene: TRBV7-2; j_gene: TRBJ2-3; CDR3aa: CASSLVGLVADTQYF
v_gene: TRBV30; j_gene: TRBJ1-1; CDR3aa: CAWSLSGATEAFF
v_gene: TRBV5-6; j_gene: TRBJ2-1; CDR3aa: CASRKGALAYNEQFF
v_gene: TRBV19; j_gene: TRBJ2-5; CDR3aa: CASSAAEGRETQYF
v_gene: TRBV6-1; j_gene: TRBJ2-5; CDR3aa: CASSVATLRKETQYF
v_gene: TRBV6-6; j_gene: TRBJ1-1; CDR3aa: CASSYLTGGTEAFF
v_gene: TRBV5-6; j_gene: TRBJ2-7; CDR3aa: CASSSYTGALWEQYF
v_gene: TRBV28; j_gene: TRBJ1-5; CDR3aa: CASSLGRVSFYQPQHF
v_gene: TRBV7-2; j_gene: TRBJ2-1; CDR3aa: CASSPRDRGSYNEQFF
v_gene: TRBV7-9; j_gene: TRBJ2-3; CDR3aa: CASSVQGAGDTQYF
v_gene: TRBV18; j_gene: TRBJ1-6; CDR3aa: CASSPGQENSPLHF
v_gene: TRBV9; j_gene: TRBJ1-5; CDR3aa: CASSVGTGGGQPQHF
v_gene: TRBV18; j_gene: TRBJ2-2; CDR3aa: CASSTSGGTANTGELFF
v_gene: TRBV5-4; j_gene: TRBJ2-4; CDR3aa: CASSLDRDSIQYF
v_gene: TRBV6-6; j_gene: TRBJ1-1; CDR3aa: CASSYSISTEAFF
v_gene: TRBV10-2; j_gene: TRBJ2-7; CDR3aa: CASNPGQGSSYEQYF
v_gene: TRBV28; j_gene: TRBJ2-3; CDR3aa: CASSPGTSGWYF
v_gene: TRBV9; j_gene: TRBJ1-1; CDR3aa: CASSVDGGSLSAFF
v_gene: TRBV14; j_gene: TRBJ2-5; CDR3aa: CASSARVLETQYF
v_gene: TRBV7-9; j_gene: TRBJ2-3; CDR3aa: CASSLGLAGGDTQYF
v_gene: TRBV19; j_gene: TRBJ2-7; CDR3aa: CASSENPGQGVGYEQYF
v_gene: TRBV7-2; j_gene: TRBJ1-2; CDR3aa: CASSLAGQRLGGYTF
v_gene: TRBV6-6; j_gene: TRBJ1-1; CDR3aa: CASTDRGGTEAFF
v_gene: TRBV2; j_gene: TRBJ2-7; CDR3aa: CASKKGTSGGVEQYF
v_gene: TRBV14; j_gene: TRBJ2-7; CDR3aa: CASSRFDEQYF
v_gene: TRBV10-3; j_gene: TRBJ2-5; CDR3aa: CAISELGGEVQYF
v_gene: TRBV9; j_gene: TRBJ1-4; CDR3aa: CASSPFGTPEKLFF
v_gene: TRBV28; j_gene: TRBJ2-7; CDR3aa: CASSLISGSYEQYF
v_gene: TRBV5-1; j_gene: TRBJ1-1; CDR3aa: CASSLRGQGEAFF
v_gene: TRBV7-2; j_gene: TRBJ2-7; CDR3aa: CASSKVGGPSSYEQYF
v_gene: TRBV9; j_gene: TRBJ1-5; CDR3aa: CASSRGGSNQPQHF
v_gene: TRBV5-1; j_gene: TRBJ2-7; CDR3aa: CASSLGPGANEQYF
v_gene: TRBV28; j_gene: TRBJ2-1; CDR3aa: CASSPSGAQIRYNEQFF